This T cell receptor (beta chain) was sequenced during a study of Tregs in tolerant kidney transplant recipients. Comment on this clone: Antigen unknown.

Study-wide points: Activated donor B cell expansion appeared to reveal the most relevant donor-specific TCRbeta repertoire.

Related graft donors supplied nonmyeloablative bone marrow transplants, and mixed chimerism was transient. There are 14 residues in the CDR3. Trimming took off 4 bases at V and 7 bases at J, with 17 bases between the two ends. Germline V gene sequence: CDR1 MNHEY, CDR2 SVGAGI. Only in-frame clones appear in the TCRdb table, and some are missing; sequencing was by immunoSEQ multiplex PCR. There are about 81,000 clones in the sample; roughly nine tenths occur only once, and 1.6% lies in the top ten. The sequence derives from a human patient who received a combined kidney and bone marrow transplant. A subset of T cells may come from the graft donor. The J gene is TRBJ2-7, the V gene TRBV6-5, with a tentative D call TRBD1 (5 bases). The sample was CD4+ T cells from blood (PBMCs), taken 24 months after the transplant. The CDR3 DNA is TGTGCCAGCAGTTCTAGGACACCTCCTAGGGAGCAGTACTTC. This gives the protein CASSSRTPPREQYF.